This entry features one T cell receptor (beta chain) sequence. The antigen it recognizes is unknown. No clone much larger than this one lies a single base away; base qualities are absent. The data were obtained in a study of cytomegalovirus exposure and HLA in healthy donors (dated by TCRdb to 2016 to 2017). With respect to the entire study: An earlier analysis of a few hundred of the donors reported 250 to 300 Gb of sequence data and 117 million unique TCR beta sequences obtained from about 180 million T cells. HLA typing covered class I and class II loci at four-digit resolution. In the later analysis, no new phenotypic data were used to find candidate immune exposures; instead, reliance was placed on TCR beta sequences and their occurrence across donors. In a later genetic analysis, genome-wide SNP genotypes for about three fifths of the roughly 670 donors were used, and that subset was treated as a discovery cohort. A separate validation cohort of roughly 130 different subjects was used in addition to the 666-subject first cohort. The study aimed to test whether signatures of past pathogen exposure could be identified by cataloging public T cell receptors. Alongside the repertoire data, information on donor age, sex, ethnicity and CMV serostatus was compiled. Using immunosequencing, the study profiled T cell repertoires from 550 to 750 subjects and related those repertoires to cytomegalovirus serostatus. Of the 300 to 500 genotyped donors, 75% to 85% were placed in the genetic ancestry cluster associated with self-reported Caucasian donors. To decide whether each TCR beta V gene segment behaved as functional or pseudogenic, an earlier analysis of fewer than 750 of the donors relied on high-throughput TCR beta sequencing. High-throughput TCR immunosequencing, statistical association of individual TCRs with disease status, and machine learning were combined to predict cytomegalovirus infection status. Among 398 genotyped donors of the cohort, an average of approximately 240,000 unique TCR beta nucleotide sequences was sequenced per donor, of which about 18% were non-productive. Several DR-DQ haplotypes were handled as single units for association and clustering because linkage in the cohort was strong. An early release covering just under 650 HLA-typed donors comprised roughly 300 gigabases of sequencing data and tens of millions of unique TCR sequences. All discovery cohort repertoires had been generated using a single sequencing platform. Typing coverage varied by locus: about 620-640 donors for A, B, C, DRB1 and DQB1; around 560 for DQA1; over 600 for DPA1; approximately 450 for DPB1. A later analysis re-analyzed previously published TCR beta repertoires from roughly 690 donors and added high-resolution HLA genotyping to study TCR occurrence patterns.

The cohort comprised some 680 healthy bone marrow donors. At the time of sampling, all cohort members were nominally healthy, though unrecorded immune exposures were likely present. The donor tested CMV seropositive and was one of the 289 seropositive cohort members. A peripheral blood sample was provided by each donor, and peripheral blood mononuclear cells were used for TCR beta sequencing. Genomic DNA extraction from the blood cell samples was performed with the Qiagen DNeasy Blood Extraction Kit. The study at large found these results: According to the authors, the approach could potentially be generalized to other disease states and immunological phenotypes. In vitro tests confirmed that a few of the cytomegalovirus-associated TCR beta chains recognize cytomegalovirus antigens. In a later analysis, HLA-associated TCR beta chains were found to be more clonally expanded and to have lower generation probabilities than equally common non-associated chains. The classifier was reported to diagnose cytomegalovirus status with high specificity and sensitivity in both the original and validation cohorts. Roughly uniform sequencing depth across donors was assumed in presence/absence analyses, although this assumption may not hold. A later analysis found that most CMV-associated TCR beta chains appeared HLA-restricted, with HLA associations seemingly driven largely by CMV exposure. A further reported finding was that TCR beta sequences accurately predicted the HLA-A and HLA-B alleles for most subjects in the first cohort. The earlier analysis of approximately 590 of the donors excluded about 16 rarely observed V segments, including chromosome 9 orphons, because counts were too low. In this cohort, only TCR beta chains were sequenced, and detectable features were limited by the absence of alpha or paired-chain data. A later analysis associated roughly 17,000 TCR beta sequences with specific HLA alleles at a false discovery rate of 0.05. In a later analysis, TCR association rates were found to vary across HLA loci, with the most associated TCRs seen for DRB1 alleles and the fewest for HLA-C alleles. Because HLA typing was unavailable for some donors at each locus, only the typed subset was used in association tests. Correlated functional status among segregating V segments might be attributable to linkage disequilibrium, but an unknown experimental factor could not be ruled out. For the cohort, immune exposure information was limited to CMV serostatus. According to a later analysis, parvovirus B19, influenza, CMV and Epstein-Barr virus appeared linked to several top co-occurrence clusters. The study listed 150 to 200 TCR beta chains as associated with cytomegalovirus. Most TCR sequences were seen in very few donors, while some public TCRs were found in many individuals. An association between a missense DCLRE1C variant and V-gene and J-gene trimming of TCR beta chains was found in a later genetic analysis and replicated in an independent cohort. Because the 87-base-pair reads could not distinguish some IMGT-functional V segments, including TRBV6-2 and TRBV6-3, those segments were excluded. According to a later genetic analysis, donors in an Asian-associated ancestry cluster had fewer N-insertions in productive TCRs than the approximately 650-donor mean. In an earlier analysis of roughly 560 of the donors, most TCR beta V segments were observed in productive rearrangements about 90% or about 30% of the time, broadly matching IMGT annotations. Assigning TCR associations to individual alleles was difficult when HLA alleles, especially DR and DQ, strongly co-occurred. The sequencing pipeline was judged likely to have produced a cluster of highly shared sequence variants as a technical artifact.

The V and J ends are trimmed by 4 bases and 7 bases, leaving 5 bases between them. In the germline V gene, CDR1 corresponds to MGHDK and CDR2 to SYGVNS. The CDR3 measures 10 amino acids from cysteine to phenylalanine. The read is trimmed to its CDR3 DNA, 30 bases read in frame from base 1. Library generation was performed with the immunoSEQ multiplex PCR assay. A mixture of 60 forward primers for TCR Vbeta segments and 13 reverse primers for TCR Jbeta segments was used in the multiplex PCR. The CDR3 region of rearranged TCR beta genes was amplified from genomic DNA with a multiplex PCR assay. On the Illumina HiSeq System, the amplified TCR beta libraries were sequenced as 87-base-pair reads. The paper's processing steps were these. A later analysis counted around 72 million unique TCR beta chains across the approximately 700 repertoires, and approximately 11 million of these chains were shared by at least two donors. Raw reads were error-corrected and collapsed into unique sequences by a nearest-neighbor algorithm in which closely related sequences were merged to remove PCR and sequencing errors. CDR3 sequences were aligned to IMGT reference sequences to assign V, D and J gene segments. For a sequence to be retained, at least a six-nucleotide match to both a V gene segment and a J gene segment was required. A rearrangement counted as productive if the CDR3 had no stop codons and remained in frame with V and J, and every other rearrangement counted as non-productive. CDR3 was defined by IMGT convention, running from the second conserved V-encoded cysteine to the conserved J-encoded phenylalanine. In an earlier analysis of 587 of the donors, sequences lacking an unambiguous match to a single V gene segment were excluded. An earlier analysis of several hundred of the donors called V segments functional above 56.7% productive rearrangements and segregating when the between-donor standard deviation exceeded 5%. To diagnose cytomegalovirus status from the catalog of TCR beta chain sequences, a statistical classification framework was built. A later analysis assigned V and J genes by comparing TCR nucleotide sequences with IMGT/GENE-DB human TR gene sequences. The TCRdist pipeline was used in a later analysis to assign CDR3 sequences and most-parsimonious VDJ recombination scenarios. In a later analysis, each TCR beta chain was defined by its CDR3 amino acid sequence together with its V-gene family, and reads without a unique V-gene family were excluded. To address suspected cross-contamination and a sequencing artifact, a later analysis removed roughly 640 highly shared, low-generation-probability nucleotide sequences. A later analysis calculated a clonal expansion index for each public chain from normalized within-repertoire ranks of inferred template counts. A later analysis computed generation probabilities with a VDJ recombination model fitted to out-of-frame rearrangements, and checked the results against IGoR. In a later analysis, hypergeometric tests were used to score TCR-TCR, TCR-HLA and TCR-CMV co-occurrence, with a repertoire-size bias correction applied to TCR pairs. To estimate false discovery rates, a later analysis permuted the HLA or CMV assignments 20 times. In a later analysis, co-occurring TCRs were grouped with DBSCAN, and TCRdist sequence similarity was added when clustering was performed within HLA-allele-positive subsets. Repertoires with fewer than 30,000 or more than 120,000 public chains, plus five repertoires with anomalous nucleotide sharing, were excluded from co-occurrence clustering. Entries here come from immuneACCESS through TCRdb and include only in-frame sequences with V and J called. Some clones fail to appear in such tables; in the studies checked, an unresolved V gene covers under half of the shortfall, and the cause of the remainder is unknown. That table gives V, J and clone size, and the DNA gave D and trimming. The sample profile shows around 250,000 clones; approximately 80% of them were found once. The ten largest account for around 8.6% of the sample.

The specimen was PBMCs. The receptor was derived from a woman in her fifties or sixties in good health and CMV-seropositive. This sequence uses TRBV25-1 and TRBJ2-7, with a tentative D gene TRBD2 over 5 matching bases. The DNA sequence is as follows: TGTGCCAGCAGTGGCGGGGAGCAGTACTTC. Translation gives CASSGGEQYF.